This T cell receptor (beta chain) came from a study of blood T cell repertoires in COVID-19. At the level of the study: Italy, Spain and the United States were the sources of the convalescent and acute COVID-19 samples. Sources were T cells, B-cell-depleted T cells, or PBMCs; the material itself was cDNA or gDNA.

The authors' processing: Reference gene primer amplification in the assay estimated nucleated cell counts. Clones were read by immunoSEQ multiplex PCR, and TCRdb kept only the in-frame ones, dropping some. The V and J calls and clone size are taken from that table; D and trimming were inferred from the DNA. The data show about 180,000 clones, 70% to 90% seen once. Germline V gene data show CDR1 as SGDLS and CDR2 as YYNGEE. The length of the CDR3 is 16 residues. Between the trimmed V and J ends, which lost 2 bases and 0 bases, there was a span of 11 bases. Sequencing was carried out using peripheral blood. The chain couples TRBV9 to TRBJ1-4; D is uncertain. This TCR was sampled from a man in his 60s with acute or convalescent COVID-19. CDR3 region: CASSVGSHTTNEKLFF. The CDR3 DNA is TGTGCCAGCAGCGTGGGGAGCCATACAACTAATGAAAAACTGTTTTTT.